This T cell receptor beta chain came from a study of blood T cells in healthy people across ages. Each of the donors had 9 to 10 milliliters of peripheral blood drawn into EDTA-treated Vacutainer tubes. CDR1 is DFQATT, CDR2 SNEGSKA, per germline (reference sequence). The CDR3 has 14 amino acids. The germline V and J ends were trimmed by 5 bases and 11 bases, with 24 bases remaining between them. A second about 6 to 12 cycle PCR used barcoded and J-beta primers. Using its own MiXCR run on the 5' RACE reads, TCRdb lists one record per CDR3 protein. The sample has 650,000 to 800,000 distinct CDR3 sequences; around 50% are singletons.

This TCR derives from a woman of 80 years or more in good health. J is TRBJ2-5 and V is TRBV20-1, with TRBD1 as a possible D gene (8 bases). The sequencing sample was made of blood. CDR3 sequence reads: CSAGQGWDYNEQYF. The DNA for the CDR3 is TGCAGTGCTGGACAGGGATGGGACTACAATGAGCAGTACTTC.